The clone carrying this T cell receptor beta chain was counted a single time. The data were obtained in a study of blood T cell repertoires in COVID-19. Overall study: Material from acute and convalescent COVID-19 was sourced from the United States, Italy and Spain. T cells, B-cell-depleted T cells, or PBMCs provided the cDNA or gDNA that served as material.

Germline V gene lookup returns CDR1 MDHEN and CDR2 SYDVKM. The V and J ends lost 3 bases and 0 bases respectively, with 9 bases between them. This CDR3 is 15 amino acids long. Data came from immunoSEQ multiplex PCR; TCRdb stores just in-frame clones and leaves some out. The sample holds roughly 67,000 clones; approximately 94% are singletons and the top ten take about 3%. Material: peripheral blood. This TCR was sampled from a man in his 70s with active COVID-19. This chain connects TRBV28 to TRBJ1-3, with D possibly being TRBD1 (6 bases). CDR3 nucleotide sequence: TGTGCCAGCAGTTTTGGGGGCGTCTCTGGAAACACCATATATTTT. This encodes CASSFGGVSGNTIYF.